Sequencing of this TCR beta chain was carried out in a study of cytomegalovirus exposure and HLA in healthy donors. Study-level results: The study had only CMV serostatus as immune exposure information. Some TCR beta chains (more than 150 of them) were listed as cytomegalovirus-associated.

V gave up 4 bases and J gave up 6 bases, with 13 bases separating them. The CDR3 sequence is 14 residues long. Germline CDR1 is LNHDA and CDR2 is SQIVND (reference sequence). The PCR employed 60 Vbeta primers together with 13 Jbeta primers. Original analysis: Tens of millions of unique TCR beta chains, roughly 11 million shared, were counted in a later analysis. TCRdb keeps only in-frame clones here, not all; method: immunoSEQ multiplex PCR. V and J calls and clone size are as listed in that table; D and trimming were resolved from the DNA. Of around 150,000 clones in the sample, nearly 80% were seen once. Remarks on this clone: Its antigen is unidentified.

Likely unrecorded immune exposures existed in these nominally healthy donors. The sequenced material came from PBMCs. The rearrangement joins TRBV19 to TRBJ2-1; no definite D call. The source is a man in his late teens or twenties in good health and CMV-seropositive. CDR3 protein: CASSSLGGSNEQFF. The CDR3 DNA follows: TGTGCCAGTAGTAGCCTTGGCGGAAGCAATGAGCAGTTCTTC. The variable domain in full, completed from reference TRBV19 and TRBJ2-1, reads DGGITQSPKYLFRKEGQNVTLSCEQNLNHDAMYWYRQDPGQGLRLIYYSQIVNDFQKGDIAEGYSVSREKKESFPLTVTSAQKNPTAFYLCASSSLGGSNEQFFGPGTRLTVL.